This T cell receptor beta chain was sequenced in a study of T cells in tuberculosis. Study overall: T cells were selected with CD1B tetramers loaded with glucose monomycolate.

This CDR3 is built from 15 residues. The V gene lost 3 bases and the J gene lost 0 bases, with 11 bases spanning the gap. Per the germline V gene, CDR1 is SGHRS and CDR2 is YFSETQ. Cells were sorted from thawed PBMC rested overnight and stained with GMM-loaded CD1B tetramer, viability dye and anti-CD3. CD1B tetramers were loaded with Rhodococcus equi-derived C32 glucose monomycolate. CD14-expressing monocytes were removed from PBMC before cryopreservation and sorting. TCR-alpha and TCR-beta chains were sequenced unpaired. Sequenced by immunoSEQ multiplex PCR; TCRdb stores in-frame clones only, minus some. The table records more than 70,000 clones, roughly 88% of them present only once.

V and J are TRBV5-1 and TRBJ2-3; D possibly corresponds to TRBD1 (6 bases). Input material: CD1b-GMM tetramer-negative cells sorted from PBMCs. The clonotype comes from an adult woman with latent tuberculosis. The CDR3 nucleotides are TGCGCCAGCAGCTGGACAGACCCTAGCACAGATACGCAGTATTTT. It encodes CASSWTDPSTDTQYF.